A single sample is the source of the 7 T cell receptor beta chains below, sequenced in a study of spatial heterogeneity in lung cancer. The time point was: sample taken at primary tumor resection. No cell sorting; template was whole RNA from tumor, lung tissue or PBMC. TCRdb re-analysed the 5' RACE reads in MiXCR, keeping a single row per CDR3 protein. The sample lists about 45,000 distinct CDR3 sequences, roughly 10% occurring once. The material was PBMCs, obtained at surgery. All receptors come from a female donor with early-stage non-small cell lung cancer.

This clonotype has a count of ten or more. The genes are TRBV29-1 and TRBJ1-2; D possibly corresponds to TRBD1 (5 bases). V lost 4 bases and J lost 4, with 10 bases in between. Germline values: CDR1 SQVTM, CDR2 ANQGSEA. The CDR3 loop spans 12 amino acids. CDR3 bases: TGCAGCGTTGTGTGGGGCTCCTATGGCTACACCTTC. Residues: CSVVWGSYGYTF. The entire variable domain, with the rest obtained from reference TRBV29-1 and TRBJ1-2, is as follows: SAVISQKPSRDICQRGTSLTIQCQVDSQVTMMFWYRQQPGQSLTLIATANQGSEATYESGFVIDKFPISRPNLTFSTLTVSNMSPEDSSIYLCSVVWGSYGYTFGSGTRLTVV.

The chain couples TRBV15 to TRBJ1-5; TRBD1 matches at 7 bases. The CDR3 extends over 15 amino acids. V dropped 0 bases and J dropped 11; count of bases not matched to a gene: 10. The germline V gene encodes CDR1 LNHNV and CDR2 YYDKDF (reference sequence). The CDR3 DNA follows: TGTGCCACCAGCAGAGAGACAGGGACGCGAGCAGCCCAGCATTTT. Its protein is CATSRETGTRAAQHF.

The chain has TRBV5-6 and TRBJ2-5; D gene unclear. The V end lost 1 base, the J end lost 7 bases, and 11 bases lay between the germline ends. CDR1 and CDR2 (germline): SGHDT, YYEEEE. The CDR3 contains 13 residues. The CDR3 protein is CASSLFGERTQYF. CDR3 bases: TGTGCCAGCAGCTTGTTTGGGGAACGGACCCAGTACTTC.

This chain uses TRBV7-9 with TRBJ2-5; no firm D call. This CDR3 has 16 residues. With 0 bases removed from V and 4 bases from J, the gap between germline ends came to 15 bases. The germline V gene has CDR1 SEHNR and CDR2 FQNEAQ (reference sequence). The CDR3 protein is CASSLATSPKGETQYF. In DNA, the CDR3 is TGTGCCAGCAGCTTAGCGACCAGCCCCAAAGGAGAGACCCAGTACTTC.

This clonotype was picked up a small number of times. The gene calls are TRBV12-3 or TRBV12-4 and TRBJ1-4, with 10 bases lining up with TRBD1. The V segment lost 6 bases and the J segment 8 bases; nucleotides outside the gene matches: 6. CDR3 length: 14 residues. CDR3 residues: CASSPGQGKEKLFF. The CDR3 DNA is TGTGCCAGCAGCCCGGGACAGGGGAAAGAAAAACTGTTTTTT.

This clonotype was detected only a few times. The gene calls are TRBV12-3 or TRBV12-4 and TRBJ1-5; D not resolved. CDR3 length equals 13 residues. V lost 7 bases and J lost 4, with 11 bases in between. Written as DNA, the CDR3 is TGTGCCAGCAAACCGAGTGGGAATCAGCCCCAGCATTTT. It is translated as CASKPSGNQPQHF.

This chain uses TRBV5-4 with TRBJ1-1, with a weak D call TRBD1 (5 bases). This CDR3 has 16 amino acids. Germline V gene data show CDR1 as SGHNT and CDR2 as YYREEE (reference sequence). Trimming stripped 1 base from V and 6 bases from J, with 19 bases between. The DNA for the CDR3 is TGTGCCAGCAGCTTGTTGGAAAAGGGGCCGCGGGCTGAAGCTTTCTTT. Translating gives CASSLLEKGPRAEAFF.